These 18 T cell receptor beta chains were sequenced from one sample in a study of blood T cell repertoires in COVID-19. Measured with immunoSEQ multiplex PCR; TCRdb has only the in-frame clones, and not every one. The sample lists roughly 190,000 clones, approximately 90% seen once, with under 30% in the top ten. The sample taken for sequencing was PBMCs or T cells enriched from blood (not recorded which). The receptors were sampled from a middle-aged woman in a cohort exposed to, infected with or recovered from COVID-19 (not recorded which).

The chain combines TRBV7-9 with TRBJ2-1, with no clear D. CDR1 SEHNR and CDR2 FQNEAQ come from the germline V gene (reference sequence). The CDR3 spans 19 residues. Deletions cut 5 bases from V and 5 bases from J, with 28 bases between. For the CDR3, the DNA is TGTGCCAGCAGCCTTATCGCCCAAAGCCTAAGAGGAGAAAACAATGAGCAGTTCTTC. Residues: CASSLIAQSLRGENNEQFF. The variable domain in full, with the rest retrieved from reference TRBV7-9 and TRBJ2-1, is DTGVSQNPRHKITKRGQNVTFRCDPISEHNRLYWYRQTLGQGPEFLTYFQNEAQLEKSRLLSDRFSAERPKGSFSTLEIQRTEQGDSAMYLCASSLIAQSLRGENNEQFFGPGTRLTVL.

The rearrangement links TRBV4-1 to TRBJ2-7; the match to TRBD2 covers 10 bases. V shed 1 base, J shed 2 bases, and the junction held 5 bases outside the gene matches. The CDR3 spans 16 residues. Germline V lookup: CDR1 MGHRA, CDR2 YSYEKL. The CDR3 spells CASSQVVAGGAYEQYF. The CDR3 coding sequence is TGCGCCAGCAGCCAAGTGGTAGCGGGGGGAGCCTACGAGCAGTACTTC.

The rearrangement uses TRBV28 and TRBJ2-7; TRBD1 matches 10 bases. Germline CDR1 is MDHEN and CDR2 is SYDVKM. The CDR3 loop spans 15 amino acids. V gave up 8 bases and J gave up 7 bases; unmatched junction bases: 14. The CDR3 region has the DNA TGTGCCAGCGTGGGATCCGGGACAGGGGTCTCGGAGCAGTACTTC. Translated, it gives CASVGSGTGVSEQYF. Supplemented by reference TRBV28 and TRBJ2-7, the full variable domain reads DVKVTQSSRYLVKRTGEKVFLECVQDMDHENMFWYRQDPGLGLRLIYFSYDVKMKEKGDIPEGYSVSREKKERFSLILESASTNQTSMYLCASVGSGTGVSEQYFGPGTRLTVT.

J is TRBJ2-1 and V is TRBV12-3 or TRBV12-4; a weak D match, TRBD2 (5 bases). The CDR3 is 13 amino acids. The V end was cut by 1 base, the J end by 7 bases, with 8 bases between. The CDR3 DNA reads TGTGCCAGCAGTTTAGGGACTCGGAATGAGCAGTTCTTC. Residues: CASSLGTRNEQFF.

The V call is TRBV5-8, the J call TRBJ1-5, with 7 bases identical to TRBD1. V lost 0 bases, J lost 11 bases, and 11 bases stayed unmatched. The CDR3 is made up of 15 amino acids. Germline CDR1 reads SGHTS; CDR2 reads YDEGEE. CDR3 loop: CASSLEGAFRIAQHF. CDR3 sequence (DNA): TGTGCCAGCAGCTTGGAGGGGGCCTTTCGGATAGCCCAGCATTTT.

Only one count was recorded for this clone. The chain combines TRBV4-1 with TRBJ1-2; 7 bases are a match to TRBD1. J gave up 4 bases and V 5 bases, and 4 bases lay outside the gene matches. Germline CDR1 MGHRA, CDR2 YSYEKL. The CDR3 contains 13 residues. CDR3 region: CASSEGGLYGYTF. The CDR3 DNA reads as TGCGCCAGCAGCGAAGGGGGCCTCTATGGCTACACCTTC.

About this clone: This sample also contains other DNA sequences that code for the same CDR3. The chain links TRBV28 to TRBJ1-2; D is possibly TRBD1 (5 bases). CDR3 length equals 15 residues. Germline V gene lookup returns CDR1 MDHEN and CDR2 SYDVKM. Between the trimmed V and J ends, which lost 3 bases and 8 bases, there was a span of 19 bases. The CDR3 loop reads CASSLYIVTGGGYTF. DNA for the CDR3: TGTGCCAGCAGTTTGTACATCGTGACCGGGGGGGGCTACACCTTC.

The rearrangement uses TRBV5-5 and TRBJ1-1, with D tentatively TRBD1 (5 bases). The CDR3 is made up of 13 amino acids. CDR1 SGHKS and CDR2 YYEKEE come from the germline V gene (reference sequence). Trimming left V 4 bases short and J 4 bases short, with 11 bases between. CDR3 residues: CASSLSQATEAFF. CDR3 nucleotide sequence: TGTGCCAGCAGCCTTTCACAGGCCACTGAAGCTTTCTTT.

The gene calls are TRBV7-9 and TRBJ1-1; D is possibly TRBD1 (6 bases). CDR1 is SEHNR, CDR2 FQNEAQ, per germline (reference sequence). This CDR3 spans 13 amino acids. V lost 1 base, J lost 6 bases, and 9 bases lay in between. This chain's CDR3 is CASSLDRTAEAFF. The CDR3 coding sequence is TGTGCCAGCAGCTTAGATAGGACAGCTGAAGCTTTCTTT.

The rearrangement joins TRBV6-5 to TRBJ1-2, with 8 bases identical to TRBD1. V gave up 6 bases and J gave up 8 bases; unmatched junction bases: 14. Looked up from germline, CDR1 is MNHEY and CDR2 is SVGAGI. This CDR3 has 15 amino acids. This CDR3 reads CASSRTGPLSHGYTF. DNA for the CDR3: TGTGCCAGCAGCCGGACAGGGCCCCTAAGCCACGGCTACACCTTC.

This clone was seen only once. This chain uses TRBV9 with TRBJ1-2, with no clear D. Germline V gene lookup returns CDR1 SGDLS and CDR2 YYNGEE. Trimming took 0 bases from V and 4 from J, leaving 16 bases between them. The CDR3 is made up of 16 amino acids. The CDR3 region is CASSVGQARDFYGYTF. The DNA for the CDR3 is TGTGCCAGCAGCGTAGGGCAGGCCCGCGATTTCTATGGCTACACCTTC.

This clone was seen once. The chain recombines TRBV24-1 with TRBJ1-2; D gene ambiguous. Germline values: CDR1 KGHDR, CDR2 SFDVKD. This CDR3 contains 19 residues. V was cut by 2 bases and J by 7 bases, with 28 bases left in between. The CDR3 nucleotides are TGTGCCACCAGTGATTCCCATCACAACGGGGTGGGTGTTCGAGGTGGCTACACCTTC. Its translation is CATSDSHHNGVGVRGGYTF.

In its sample, this clone was seen a few times. V is TRBV30 and J is TRBJ1-6, with a tentative D call TRBD1 (6 bases). The V gene's germline CDR1 is GTSNPN and CDR2 SVGIG (reference sequence). This CDR3 is 12 amino acids long. V lost 6 bases and J lost 9, with 12 bases in between. CDR3 region: CACGGDRSPLHF. For the CDR3, the DNA is TGTGCCTGTGGGGGCGATCGTTCACCCCTCCACTTT.

The V gene is TRBV6-5, the J gene TRBJ1-1; 8 nucleotides line up with TRBD1. This CDR3 comprises 15 residues. Germline CDR1 is MNHEY and CDR2 is SVGAGI. After removal of 0 bases from V and 4 bases from J, the junction contained 4 bases not matched to a gene. DNA for the CDR3: TGTGCCAGCAGTTACTCTCAGGGGGCTTTCACTGAAGCTTTCTTT. It is translated as CASSYSQGAFTEAFF.

The rearrangement links TRBV12-3 or TRBV12-4 to TRBJ2-1; 8 nucleotides match TRBD2. J lost 15 bases, V lost 5 bases, and 9 bases had no gene match. The CDR3 loop spans 12 amino acids. This chain's CDR3 is CASSPSGTSGFF. In DNA form, the CDR3 reads TGTGCCAGCAGTCCCTCCGGGACTAGTGGGTTCTTC.

The CDR3 DNA follows: TGTGCCAGCAGCCCTGTCTCAGGGGGCGGAGAGACCCAGTACTTC. Encoded protein: CASSPVSGGGETQYF. The V and J genes are TRBV7-8 and TRBJ2-5; 8 bases are a match to TRBD1. The CDR3 has 15 residues. Germline trimming cut 5 bases from V and 4 bases from J; bases unmatched to any gene: 9. The V gene's germline CDR1 is SGHVS and CDR2 FQNEAQ.

The chain employs TRBV18 and TRBJ2-3; TRBD1 aligns across 11 bases. Germline values: CDR1 KGHSH, CDR2 LQKENI. The J segment lost 5 bases and the V segment lost 6 bases, leaving 13 bases of the junction unmatched. CDR3 size: 17 residues. CDR3 DNA sequence: TGTGCCAGCTCGCTCTGGACAGGGGGCGACCTGAGAGATACGCAGTATTTT. The encoded protein is CASSLWTGGDLRDTQYF.

This chain uses TRBV7-6 with TRBJ1-1, with 9 bases lining up with TRBD1. CDR3 size: 15 residues. The junction had 4 bases not matched to a gene; V was cut back by 0 bases and J by 5 bases. The germline CDR1 and CDR2 sequences are SGHVS and FNYEAQ. CDR3 bases: TGTGCCAGCAGCTTAGCGACAGGGGGAAGTACTGAAGCTTTCTTT. Translating gives CASSLATGGSTEAFF.